A selection of T cell receptor beta chains follows, all from one sample in a study of T cell responses to AZD1222 COVID-19 vaccine. Sequencing used immunoSEQ multiplex PCR; TCRdb keeps in-frame clones, though not all of them. The table lists over 200,000 clones, approximately 94% of them singletons. The sample in question was peripheral blood, obtained 28 days after the second dose of the MenACWY control vaccine. The source is an adult who received the MenACWY meningococcal vaccine as a control. The CDR3 runs from the conserved cysteine through the conserved F or W. The D gene is left open where the match is weak. Clone size is not always given. Where it is, it says once, few, many or a class for expanded clones.

CDR3nt: TGTGCCAGCAGTTTAATGGGGGCCATGAACACTGAAGCTTTCTTT
CDR3aa: CASSLMGAMNTEAFF
j_gene: TRBJ1-1
v_gene: TRBV28
abundance: -
d_gene: -

CDR3nt: TGTGCCAGCAGAAACCCCTACGAGCAGTACTTC
CDR3aa: CASRNPYEQYF
j_gene: TRBJ2-7
v_gene: TRBV28
abundance: -
d_gene: -

CDR3nt: TGTGCCAGCAGTTTCTTAGGGGAAAGTGAGCAGTTCTTC
CDR3aa: CASSFLGESEQFF
j_gene: TRBJ2-1
v_gene: TRBV12-3/TRBV12-4
abundance: -
d_gene: -

CDR3nt: TGTGCCAGCAGCCAGAACAGGGGAGGAGGAAACACCATATATTTT
CDR3aa: CASSQNRGGGNTIYF
j_gene: TRBJ1-3
v_gene: TRBV5-5
abundance: -
d_gene: TRBD1

CDR3nt: TGTGCCAGCAGCCCGACAGGTTTCTACAATGAGCAGTTCTTC
CDR3aa: CASSPTGFYNEQFF
j_gene: TRBJ2-1
v_gene: TRBV28
abundance: -
d_gene: -

CDR3nt: TGTGCCAGCAGTGAATTCACCGCTCTGAGGGAAAAACTGTTTTTT
CDR3aa: CASSEFTALREKLFF
j_gene: TRBJ1-4
v_gene: TRBV6-1
abundance: -
d_gene: -

CDR3nt: TGTGCCAGCAGTGAGGGACTAAAAGAGACCCAGTACTTC
CDR3aa: CASSEGLKETQYF
j_gene: TRBJ2-5
v_gene: TRBV2
abundance: few
d_gene: TRBD2

CDR3nt: TGTGCCAGCAGTTTCGGTTGGACTAGCGTTAGCACAGATACGCAGTATTTT
CDR3aa: CASSFGWTSVSTDTQYF
j_gene: TRBJ2-3
v_gene: TRBV28
abundance: -
d_gene: TRBD2

CDR3nt: TGTGCCAGCAGCAATAGGGTGTACGAGCAGTACTTC
CDR3aa: CASSNRVYEQYF
j_gene: TRBJ2-7
v_gene: TRBV11-1
abundance: -
d_gene: -

CDR3nt: TGTGCCAGCAGTGCCCCGGGACTAGCGGGATTCAATGAGCAGTTCTTC
CDR3aa: CASSAPGLAGFNEQFF
j_gene: TRBJ2-1
v_gene: TRBV25-1
abundance: -
d_gene: TRBD2

CDR3nt: TGTGCCAGCTCGCGGGACAGCTATATAGACGAGCAGTACTTC
CDR3aa: CASSRDSYIDEQYF
j_gene: TRBJ2-7
v_gene: TRBV18
abundance: -
d_gene: -

CDR3nt: TGTGCCAGCAGTTTCATATCGCGGGAAGCTTTCTTT
CDR3aa: CASSFISREAFF
j_gene: TRBJ1-1
v_gene: TRBV12-3/TRBV12-4
abundance: -
d_gene: -

CDR3nt: TGTGCCAGCAGCTTTTCGACAGGGGGTCTACTCTCTGGGGCCAACGTCCTGACTTTC
CDR3aa: CASSFSTGGLLSGANVLTF
j_gene: TRBJ2-6
v_gene: TRBV7-2
abundance: -
d_gene: TRBD1

CDR3nt: TGTGCCAGCAGTCAAGACAGATCCTTATACGAGCAGTACTTC
CDR3aa: CASSQDRSLYEQYF
j_gene: TRBJ2-7
v_gene: TRBV5-6
abundance: -
d_gene: -

CDR3nt: TGTGCCAGCAGCTTAGGGCAGGGATTCTATGGCTACACCTTC
CDR3aa: CASSLGQGFYGYTF
j_gene: TRBJ1-2
v_gene: TRBV5-4
abundance: -
d_gene: -

CDR3nt: TGTGCCAGCAGCTCCTTGGTAGGCTACGAGCAGTACTTC
CDR3aa: CASSSLVGYEQYF
j_gene: TRBJ2-7
v_gene: TRBV12-3/TRBV12-4
abundance: -
d_gene: -

CDR3nt: TGTGCCAGCAGTTTTCCGAACACCGGGGAGCTGTTTTTT
CDR3aa: CASSFPNTGELFF
j_gene: TRBJ2-2
v_gene: TRBV12-3/TRBV12-4
abundance: once
d_gene: -

CDR3nt: TGTGCCAGCAGCTCGGGGACTGGTGAGCAGTTCTTC
CDR3aa: CASSSGTGEQFF
j_gene: TRBJ2-1
v_gene: TRBV7-3
abundance: -
d_gene: -

CDR3nt: TGTGCCAGCTCACCCTCTAGCGGGCGCCTCGGGGAGCAGTACTTC
CDR3aa: CASSPSSGRLGEQYF
j_gene: TRBJ2-7
v_gene: TRBV18
abundance: -
d_gene: TRBD2

CDR3nt: TGCGCCAGCAGCAACTCGGGTTTTGATTCACCCCTCCACTTT
CDR3aa: CASSNSGFDSPLHF
j_gene: TRBJ1-6
v_gene: TRBV5-1
abundance: few
d_gene: -

CDR3nt: TGCGCCAGCAGCCCGGATACAGGGGCAACGAACTATGGCTACACCTTC
CDR3aa: CASSPDTGATNYGYTF
j_gene: TRBJ1-2
v_gene: TRBV5-1
abundance: -
d_gene: TRBD1

CDR3nt: TGTGCCAGCAGTTTAGGGGGCTACGAGCAGTACTTC
CDR3aa: CASSLGGYEQYF
j_gene: TRBJ2-7
v_gene: TRBV28
abundance: -
d_gene: -

CDR3nt: TGTGCCAGCAGCACCCAGGACTCGTACTACGAGCAGTACTTC
CDR3aa: CASSTQDSYYEQYF
j_gene: TRBJ2-7
v_gene: TRBV13
abundance: -
d_gene: -

CDR3nt: TGTGCCATCAGTGAGAGAGGACTAGCGGGCAACACAGATACGCAGTATTTT
CDR3aa: CAISERGLAGNTDTQYF
j_gene: TRBJ2-3
v_gene: TRBV10-3
abundance: -
d_gene: TRBD2

CDR3nt: TGCAGCGTTGAAGGGCAGATCCCCTCCTATGGCTACACCTTC
CDR3aa: CSVEGQIPSYGYTF
j_gene: TRBJ1-2
v_gene: TRBV29-1
abundance: -
d_gene: -

CDR3nt: TGTGCCAGCAGCTTACGAGGCTACGAGCAGTACTTC
CDR3aa: CASSLRGYEQYF
j_gene: TRBJ2-7
v_gene: TRBV13
abundance: -
d_gene: -

CDR3nt: TGTGCCAGCAGCGACAGGGAGGAACAGCCCCAGCATTTT
CDR3aa: CASSDREEQPQHF
j_gene: TRBJ1-5
v_gene: TRBV2
abundance: -
d_gene: TRBD1

CDR3nt: TGCAGCGTTCACACAGGGGCATGGGATGGCTACACCTTC
CDR3aa: CSVHTGAWDGYTF
j_gene: TRBJ1-2
v_gene: TRBV29-1
abundance: -
d_gene: TRBD1

CDR3nt: TGTGCCAGCAGTTTGACCTACGACTATAATTCACCCCTCCACTTT
CDR3aa: CASSLTYDYNSPLHF
j_gene: TRBJ1-6
v_gene: TRBV27
abundance: once
d_gene: -

CDR3nt: TGTGCCAGCGAAAGAGGGGGAGAGGGCAATCAGCCCCAGCATTTT
CDR3aa: CASERGGEGNQPQHF
j_gene: TRBJ1-5
v_gene: TRBV5-6
abundance: -
d_gene: -

CDR3nt: TGCGCCAGCAGCTTGAGTGAAAATTCACCCCTCCACTTT
CDR3aa: CASSLSENSPLHF
j_gene: TRBJ1-6
v_gene: TRBV5-1
abundance: -
d_gene: -

CDR3nt: TGCGCCAGCAGCCACCACCCTAGGGACAATGAGCAGTTCTTC
CDR3aa: CASSHHPRDNEQFF
j_gene: TRBJ2-1
v_gene: TRBV4-1
abundance: -
d_gene: -

CDR3nt: TGCGCCAGCAGCCCCAGGACTAGCGGAATTTACGAGCAGTACTTC
CDR3aa: CASSPRTSGIYEQYF
j_gene: TRBJ2-7
v_gene: TRBV4-1
abundance: -
d_gene: TRBD2

CDR3nt: TGTGCCAGCAGCGGGACAGGGAGCCACGAGCAGTACTTC
CDR3aa: CASSGTGSHEQYF
j_gene: TRBJ2-7
v_gene: TRBV7-9
abundance: -
d_gene: TRBD1

CDR3nt: TGTGCCGGCAGACACAGGGGACCTACAGATACGCAGTATTTT
CDR3aa: CAGRHRGPTDTQYF
j_gene: TRBJ2-3
v_gene: TRBV2
abundance: -
d_gene: TRBD1

CDR3nt: TGTGCCAGCAGTTCGTCCCCCTACTACGAGCAGTACTTC
CDR3aa: CASSSSPYYEQYF
j_gene: TRBJ2-7
v_gene: TRBV6-5
abundance: -
d_gene: -

CDR3nt: TGTGCCAGCAGTTATATTCCCCTGGGGCGATTGCATTCACCCCTCCACTTT
CDR3aa: CASSYIPLGRLHSPLHF
j_gene: TRBJ1-6
v_gene: TRBV28
abundance: -
d_gene: -

CDR3nt: TGTGCCAGCAGTTTATGGGCAGGCTGGGGGTCTAATGAAAAACTGTTTTTT
CDR3aa: CASSLWAGWGSNEKLFF
j_gene: TRBJ1-4
v_gene: TRBV28
abundance: -
d_gene: -

CDR3nt: TGTGCCAGCAGTTGGACGGATGGCTACACCTTC
CDR3aa: CASSWTDGYTF
j_gene: TRBJ1-2
v_gene: TRBV7-9
abundance: -
d_gene: -

CDR3nt: TGTGCCACCAGTACAGAAACTAGCGGGACCTACAATGAGCAGTTCTTC
CDR3aa: CATSTETSGTYNEQFF
j_gene: TRBJ2-1
v_gene: TRBV24-1
abundance: -
d_gene: TRBD2

CDR3nt: TGTGCCACCAGCAGAGTGGGGACATCCGAAGAAAAACTGTTTTTT
CDR3aa: CATSRVGTSEEKLFF
j_gene: TRBJ1-4
v_gene: TRBV15
abundance: -
d_gene: -

CDR3nt: TGCGCCAGCAGCTTGGGTTCCCTGACAGTGGAGTCCTACGAGCAGTACTTC
CDR3aa: CASSLGSLTVESYEQYF
j_gene: TRBJ2-7
v_gene: TRBV5-1
abundance: -
d_gene: -

CDR3nt: TGTGCCAGCAGCCCTCATGGGGGACAGGGCGGCGGCTACACCTTC
CDR3aa: CASSPHGGQGGGYTF
j_gene: TRBJ1-2
v_gene: TRBV9
abundance: -
d_gene: TRBD1

CDR3nt: TGTGCCAGCAGCCGAGGACAGGGGGCAAGCTACGAGCAGTACTTC
CDR3aa: CASSRGQGASYEQYF
j_gene: TRBJ2-7
v_gene: TRBV3-1/TRBV3-2
abundance: -
d_gene: TRBD1

CDR3nt: TGTGCCAGCAGCCCACTTAGCGGTTTCTCCTACGAGCAGTACTTC
CDR3aa: CASSPLSGFSYEQYF
j_gene: TRBJ2-7
v_gene: TRBV7-6
abundance: -
d_gene: -

CDR3nt: TGTGCCAGCAGTTTATCGGGGGCGGGCGGGGAGCTGTTTTTT
CDR3aa: CASSLSGAGGELFF
j_gene: TRBJ2-2
v_gene: TRBV28
abundance: -
d_gene: -

CDR3nt: TGTGCCAGCAGCCGAACTAGCCCCGGGGAGCTGTTTTTT
CDR3aa: CASSRTSPGELFF
j_gene: TRBJ2-2
v_gene: TRBV6-2/TRBV6-3
abundance: -
d_gene: -

CDR3nt: TGCGCCAGCAGTAAGGGGGGAGAAGCTTTCTTT
CDR3aa: CASSKGGEAFF
j_gene: TRBJ1-1
v_gene: TRBV5-1
abundance: -
d_gene: -

CDR3nt: TGTGCCAGCAGTTTATTCCGGCCAGCGGAGACCCAGTACTTC
CDR3aa: CASSLFRPAETQYF
j_gene: TRBJ2-5
v_gene: TRBV6-2/TRBV6-3
abundance: -
d_gene: -

CDR3nt: TGTGCCAGTACGGGACTAGCGGGGGGGAAAGATACGCAGTATTTT
CDR3aa: CASTGLAGGKDTQYF
j_gene: TRBJ2-3
v_gene: TRBV19
abundance: few
d_gene: TRBD2

CDR3nt: TGTGCCAGCAGCTTCGCGGGACAGGGGGCAAGAAGCACCTACGAGCAGTACTTC
CDR3aa: CASSFAGQGARSTYEQYF
j_gene: TRBJ2-7
v_gene: TRBV7-2
abundance: -
d_gene: TRBD1

CDR3nt: TGTGCCAGCAGTTTACTCGGGACAGATTCTAACTATGGCTACACCTTC
CDR3aa: CASSLLGTDSNYGYTF
j_gene: TRBJ1-2
v_gene: TRBV28
abundance: -
d_gene: TRBD1

CDR3nt: TGCAGTGCTAGTCATGGGCAGAACTATGGCTACACCTTC
CDR3aa: CSASHGQNYGYTF
j_gene: TRBJ1-2
v_gene: TRBV20-1
abundance: -
d_gene: -

CDR3nt: TGTGCCAGTAGGACGATCTACAGGGGAAGGGGCACTGAAGCTTTCTTT
CDR3aa: CASRTIYRGRGTEAFF
j_gene: TRBJ1-1
v_gene: TRBV19
abundance: -
d_gene: TRBD1

CDR3nt: TGTGCCAGCAGTTTAGGACAGGGCCGCTATGGCTACACCTTC
CDR3aa: CASSLGQGRYGYTF
j_gene: TRBJ1-2
v_gene: TRBV28
abundance: once
d_gene: TRBD1

CDR3nt: TGTGCCAGCAGCTTTCGGACTAGCGGGGCCTACGAGCAGTACTTC
CDR3aa: CASSFRTSGAYEQYF
j_gene: TRBJ2-7
v_gene: TRBV7-2
abundance: -
d_gene: TRBD2